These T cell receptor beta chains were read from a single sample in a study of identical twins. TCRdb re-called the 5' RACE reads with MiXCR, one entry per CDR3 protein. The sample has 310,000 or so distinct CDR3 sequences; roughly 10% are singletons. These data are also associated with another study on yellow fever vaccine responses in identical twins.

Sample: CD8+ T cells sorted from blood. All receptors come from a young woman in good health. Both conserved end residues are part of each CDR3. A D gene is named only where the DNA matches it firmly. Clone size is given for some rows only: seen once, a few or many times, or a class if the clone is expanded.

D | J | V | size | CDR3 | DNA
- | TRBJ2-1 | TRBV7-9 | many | CASSPPGQFYNEQFF | TGTGCCAGCAGCCCACCTGGACAGTTCTACAATGAGCAGTTCTTC
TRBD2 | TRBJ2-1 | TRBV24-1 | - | CATSAHSGPSYNEQFF | TGTGCCACCAGTGCCCATAGCGGGCCCTCCTACAATGAGCAGTTCTTC
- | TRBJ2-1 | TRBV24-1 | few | CATTLGRDPPSYNEQFF | TGTGCCACCACACTTGGCAGGGACCCCCCCTCCTACAATGAGCAGTTCTTC
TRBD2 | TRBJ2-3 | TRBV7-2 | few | CASSLVASGGGDTQYF | TGTGCCAGCAGCTTAGTGGCTAGCGGGGGGGGAGATACGCAGTATTTT
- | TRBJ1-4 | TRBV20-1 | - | CSPQGATNEKLFF | TGCAGTCCCCAAGGGGCAACTAATGAAAAACTGTTTTTT
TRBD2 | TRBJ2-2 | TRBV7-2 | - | CASCGGDLGGELFF | TGTGCCAGCTGTGGGGGGGATCTCGGCGGGGAGCTGTTTTTT
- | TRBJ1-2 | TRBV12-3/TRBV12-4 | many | CASTTDFHGYTF | TGTGCCAGCACCACAGATTTTCATGGCTACACCTTC
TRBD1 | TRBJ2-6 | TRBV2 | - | CASSENWDRETSGANVLTF | TGTGCCAGCAGTGAAAACTGGGACAGGGAGACCTCTGGGGCCAACGTCCTGACTTTC
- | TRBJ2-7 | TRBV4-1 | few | CASSQAPGTNEQYF | TGCGCCAGCAGCCAAGCCCCAGGTACGAACGAGCAGTACTTC
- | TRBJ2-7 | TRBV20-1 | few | CSARDPDEESDEQYF | TGCAGTGCTAGAGACCCGGACGAGGAGTCGGACGAGCAGTACTTC
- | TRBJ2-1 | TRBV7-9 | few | CASSLAGPYLGNEQFF | TGTGCCAGCAGCTTGGCGGGGCCATACCTGGGGAATGAGCAGTTCTTC
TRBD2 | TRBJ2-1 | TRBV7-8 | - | CASSLGLAGDHEQFF | TGTGCCAGCAGCTTGGGTCTAGCGGGAGATCATGAGCAGTTCTTC
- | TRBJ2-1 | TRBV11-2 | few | CASRGDETRGTVISNEQFF | TGTGCCAGCAGGGGGGACGAGACACGCGGGACCGTTATTAGCAATGAGCAGTTCTTC
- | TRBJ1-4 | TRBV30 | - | CAWMPGESEKLFF | TGTGCCTGGATGCCAGGGGAGTCTGAAAAACTGTTTTTT
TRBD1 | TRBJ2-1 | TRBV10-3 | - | CAISVGQDYQFF | TGTGCCATCAGCGTGGGACAGGATTACCAGTTCTTC
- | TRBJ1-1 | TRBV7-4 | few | CASSLWADARPPEAFF | TGTGCCAGCAGCTTATGGGCCGACGCCCGCCCGCCTGAAGCTTTCTTT
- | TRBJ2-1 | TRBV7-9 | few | CASSLAGALSNEQFF | TGTGCCAGCAGCTTAGCAGGGGCTCTATCGAATGAGCAGTTCTTC
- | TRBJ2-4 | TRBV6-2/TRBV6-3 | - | CASSYLRGAKNIQYF | TGTGCCAGCAGTTACCTTCGGGGAGCCAAAAACATTCAGTACTTC
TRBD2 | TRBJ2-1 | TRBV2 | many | CASSEMGTSGGPRGIYNEQFF | TGTGCCAGCAGTGAAATGGGGACTAGCGGGGGGCCACGGGGAATCTACAATGAGCAGTTCTTC
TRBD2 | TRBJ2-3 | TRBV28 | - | CASSFGAGGPDTQYF | TGTGCCAGCAGTTTCGGGGCGGGGGGGCCAGATACGCAGTATTTT
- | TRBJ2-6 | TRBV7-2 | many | CASSLFPLPGANVLTF | TGTGCCAGCAGCTTATTCCCCCTCCCTGGGGCCAACGTCCTGACTTTC
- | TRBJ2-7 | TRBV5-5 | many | CASSLYSYEQYF | TGTGCCAGCAGCTTGTATTCCTACGAGCAGTACTTC
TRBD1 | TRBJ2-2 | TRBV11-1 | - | CASRYSGMDRATNTGELFF | TGTGCCAGCAGATATTCTGGGATGGACAGGGCCACGAACACCGGGGAGCTGTTTTTT
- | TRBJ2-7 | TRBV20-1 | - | CSARTPLGQYF | TGCAGTGCTAGAACCCCCCTGGGGCAGTACTTC
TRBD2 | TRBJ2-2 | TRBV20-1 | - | CSASGASGLYTGELFF | TGCAGTGCTAGTGGGGCTAGCGGGCTTTACACCGGGGAGCTGTTTTTT
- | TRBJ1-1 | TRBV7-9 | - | CASSTYWGMNTEAFF | TGTGCCAGCAGCACCTACTGGGGGATGAACACTGAAGCTTTCTTT
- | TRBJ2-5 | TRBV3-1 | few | CATAAPGIAQETQYF | TGTGCCACCGCAGCCCCGGGGATCGCACAAGAGACCCAGTACTTC
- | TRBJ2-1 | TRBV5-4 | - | CASSTSWGSLNEQFF | TGTGCCAGCAGCACATCCTGGGGCAGCCTCAATGAGCAGTTCTTC
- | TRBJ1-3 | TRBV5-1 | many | CASSSAEGEISGNTIYF | TGCGCCAGCAGCTCCGCGGAAGGGGAGATCTCTGGAAACACCATATATTTT
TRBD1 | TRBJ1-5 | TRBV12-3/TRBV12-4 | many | CASSRDRNNQPQHF | TGTGCCAGCAGTCGGGACAGGAACAATCAGCCCCAGCATTTT
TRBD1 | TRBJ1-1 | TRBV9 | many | CASSVNPVGQGDTEAFF | TGTGCCAGCAGCGTAAACCCCGTGGGACAGGGGGACACTGAAGCTTTCTTT
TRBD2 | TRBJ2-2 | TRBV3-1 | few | CASSGPSGGQTGELFF | TGTGCCAGCAGCGGACCCAGCGGGGGGCAGACCGGGGAGCTGTTTTTT
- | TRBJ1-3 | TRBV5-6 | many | CASSFRGATSGNTIYF | TGTGCCAGCAGCTTCCGGGGAGCCACCTCTGGAAACACCATATATTTT
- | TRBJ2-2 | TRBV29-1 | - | CSGWGPNTGELFF | TGCAGCGGCTGGGGACCGAACACCGGGGAGCTGTTTTTT
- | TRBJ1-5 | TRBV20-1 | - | CSASLYRDLNQPQHF | TGCAGTGCTAGTCTGTACAGGGACCTCAATCAGCCCCAGCATTTT
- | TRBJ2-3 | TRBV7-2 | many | CASSVTWGPDTQYF | TGTGCCAGCAGCGTAACGTGGGGGCCAGATACGCAGTATTTT
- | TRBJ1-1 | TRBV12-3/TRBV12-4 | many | CASSLGGAGTEAFF | TGTGCCAGCAGCCTCGGGGGGGCTGGGACTGAAGCTTTCTTT
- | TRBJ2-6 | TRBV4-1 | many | CASSQDSLSGANVLTF | TGCGCCAGCAGCCAAGATAGTTTATCTGGGGCCAACGTCCTGACTTTC
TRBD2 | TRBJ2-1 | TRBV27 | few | CASSLPGLAENEQFF | TGTGCCAGCAGTTTACCGGGACTAGCGGAAAATGAGCAGTTCTTC
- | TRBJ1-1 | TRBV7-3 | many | CASSLIRQQNTEAFF | TGTGCCAGCAGCTTAATACGCCAACAGAACACTGAAGCTTTCTTT
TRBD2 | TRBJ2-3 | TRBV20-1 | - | CSARAKLAAGARTDTQYF | TGCAGTGCTAGAGCCAAACTAGCGGCAGGAGCAAGGACAGATACGCAGTATTTT
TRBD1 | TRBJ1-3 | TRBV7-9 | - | CASSIAGTGYRNTIYF | TGTGCCAGCAGCATCGCCGGGACAGGGTATCGAAACACCATATATTTT
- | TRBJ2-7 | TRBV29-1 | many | CSVVEAEPYEQYF | TGCAGCGTTGTAGAAGCGGAGCCCTACGAGCAGTACTTC
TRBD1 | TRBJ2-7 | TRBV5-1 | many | CASSPTPGQGYEQYF | TGCGCCAGCAGCCCCACCCCGGGACAGGGGTACGAGCAGTACTTC
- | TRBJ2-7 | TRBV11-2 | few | CASSAPNSYEQYF | TGTGCCAGCAGCGCCCCAAACTCCTACGAGCAGTACTTC
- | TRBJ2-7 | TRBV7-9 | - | CASSAVPDRRLTYEQYF | TGTGCCAGCAGCGCCGTTCCCGACAGGCGGTTGACCTACGAGCAGTACTTC
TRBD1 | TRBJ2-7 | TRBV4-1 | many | CASSELSGDRADEQYF | TGCGCCAGCAGCGAACTGAGCGGAGACAGGGCGGACGAGCAGTACTTC
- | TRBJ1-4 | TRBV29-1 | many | CSVWEGGEKLFF | TGCAGCGTTTGGGAGGGTGGTGAAAAACTGTTTTTT
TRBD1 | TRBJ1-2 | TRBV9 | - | CASSAPGQGSYGYTF | TGTGCCAGCAGCGCGCCGGGACAGGGGTCCTATGGCTACACCTTC
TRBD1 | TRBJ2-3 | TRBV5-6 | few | CASTLTGEITDTQYF | TGTGCCAGCACCCTGACAGGGGAGATAACAGATACGCAGTATTTT
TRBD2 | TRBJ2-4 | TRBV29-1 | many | CSVVMTSGITIQYF | TGCAGCGTTGTTATGACTAGCGGGATAACCATTCAGTACTTC
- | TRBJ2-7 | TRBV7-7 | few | CASSALGGEQYF | TGTGCTAGCAGCGCTCTAGGGGGGGAGCAGTACTTC
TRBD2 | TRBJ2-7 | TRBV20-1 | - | CSARDISGASSYEQYF | TGCAGTGCTAGAGATATTAGCGGGGCAAGCTCCTACGAGCAGTACTTC
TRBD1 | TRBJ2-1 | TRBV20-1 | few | CSARDRIISDEQFF | TGCAGTGCTCGGGACAGGATAATTAGCGATGAGCAGTTCTTC
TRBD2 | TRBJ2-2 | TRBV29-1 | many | CSVEDPRGETGELFF | TGCAGCGTTGAAGATCCGCGGGGGGAGACCGGGGAGCTGTTTTTT
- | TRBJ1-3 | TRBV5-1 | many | CASSLATRTSGNTIYF | TGCGCCAGCAGCTTGGCGACACGCACTTCTGGAAACACCATATATTTT
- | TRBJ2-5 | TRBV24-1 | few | CATSADTLAGATQYF | TGTGCCACCAGTGCAGATACCCTCGCGGGGGCGACCCAGTACTTC
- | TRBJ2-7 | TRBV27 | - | CASSLTGSEYEQYF | TGTGCCAGCAGTTTAACCGGGTCAGAGTACGAGCAGTACTTC
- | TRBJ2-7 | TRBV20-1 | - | CSAQGRLSYEQYF | TGCAGTGCCCAGGGACGGCTCTCCTACGAGCAGTACTTC